This TCR beta chain emerged from a study of blood T cells in healthy people across ages. A word on this clonotype: Its antigen is not known.

It was with a sample-barcoded 5' primer and a J-beta primer mix that a second PCR of about 6 to 12 cycles was run. TCRdb fed the 5' RACE reads into MiXCR, producing one record per CDR3 protein. The table includes about a million distinct CDR3 sequences, 35% to 40% detected once. Healthy Caucasian individuals from Russia aged roughly 6 to 90 served as donors. Study-wide results and limits: Long-lived donors carried more naive CD4+ cells and greater diversity than aged donors. The lack of PBMC sorting stopped any conclusive naive versus antigen-experienced comparison.

Germline loops: CDR1 MNHEY, CDR2 SMNVEV (reference sequence). The CDR3 covers 16 residues. V was clipped by 4 bases and J by 1 base; unmatched bases: 3. Material for sequencing was blood. The origin of this receptor is a man between 18 and 29 years old in good health. This sequence joins TRBV27 and TRBJ2-2; 10 positions agree with TRBD1. This chain's CDR3 is CASSWDRGVNTGELFF. As DNA, the CDR3 is TGTGCCAGCAGTTGGGACAGGGGAGTGAACACCGGGGAGCTGTTTTTT.